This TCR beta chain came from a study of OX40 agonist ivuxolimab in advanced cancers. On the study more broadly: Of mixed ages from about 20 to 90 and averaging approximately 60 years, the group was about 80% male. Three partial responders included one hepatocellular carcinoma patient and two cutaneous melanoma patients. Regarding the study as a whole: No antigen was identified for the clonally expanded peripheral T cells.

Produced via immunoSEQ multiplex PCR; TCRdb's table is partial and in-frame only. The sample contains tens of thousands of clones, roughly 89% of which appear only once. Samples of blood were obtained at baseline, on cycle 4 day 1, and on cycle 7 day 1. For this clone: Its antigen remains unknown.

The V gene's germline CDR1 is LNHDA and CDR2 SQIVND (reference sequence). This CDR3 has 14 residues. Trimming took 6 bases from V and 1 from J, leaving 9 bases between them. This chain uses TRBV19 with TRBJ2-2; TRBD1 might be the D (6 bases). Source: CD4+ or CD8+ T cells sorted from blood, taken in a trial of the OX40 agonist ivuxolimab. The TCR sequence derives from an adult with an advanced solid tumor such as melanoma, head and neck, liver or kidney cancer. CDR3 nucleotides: TGTGCCAGTAGAAAGGACAGGAACACCGGGGAGCTGTTTTTT. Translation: CASRKDRNTGELFF.